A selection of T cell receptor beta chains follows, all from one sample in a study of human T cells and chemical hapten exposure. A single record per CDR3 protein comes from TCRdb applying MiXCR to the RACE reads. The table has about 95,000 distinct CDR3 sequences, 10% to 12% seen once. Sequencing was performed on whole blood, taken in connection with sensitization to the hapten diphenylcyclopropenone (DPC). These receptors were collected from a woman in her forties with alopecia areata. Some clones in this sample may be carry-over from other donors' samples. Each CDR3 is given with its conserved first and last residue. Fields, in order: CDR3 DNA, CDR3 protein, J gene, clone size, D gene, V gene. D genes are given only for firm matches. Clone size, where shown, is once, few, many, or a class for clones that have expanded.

CDR3nt: TGTGCCAGCAGCCCGCCACTAGCGGGGGGAGGAAATACGCAGTATTTT
CDR3aa: CASSPPLAGGGNTQYF
j_gene: TRBJ2-3
abundance: .
d_gene: TRBD2
v_gene: TRBV13

CDR3nt: TGTGCCAGCAGCCCAACCCCGATAAGAGTGAACACTGAAGCTTTCTTT
CDR3aa: CASSPTPIRVNTEAFF
j_gene: TRBJ1-1
abundance: few
d_gene: .
v_gene: TRBV5-4

CDR3nt: TGTGCTAGTGGTTGGGGGACAGGGACGAATCAGCCCCAGCATTTT
CDR3aa: CASGWGTGTNQPQHF
j_gene: TRBJ1-5
abundance: few
d_gene: TRBD1
v_gene: TRBV12-5

CDR3nt: TGTGCCAGCAGCTTAGATCTAGCGGAGCAAGAGACCCAGTACTTC
CDR3aa: CASSLDLAEQETQYF
j_gene: TRBJ2-5
abundance: .
d_gene: TRBD2
v_gene: TRBV11-2

CDR3nt: TGTGCCAGCAGTGAATCGAGGCAGTTCAATCAGCCCCAGCATTTT
CDR3aa: CASSESRQFNQPQHF
j_gene: TRBJ1-5
abundance: few
d_gene: .
v_gene: TRBV25-1

CDR3nt: TGCAGCGTACCGGGACGGGGGGGCAATGAGCAGTTCTTC
CDR3aa: CSVPGRGGNEQFF
j_gene: TRBJ2-1
abundance: .
d_gene: TRBD2
v_gene: TRBV29-1

CDR3nt: TGTGCCAGCAGTTTCGGGACGTGGTTACGAAGCTCTGGAAACACCATATATTTT
CDR3aa: CASSFGTWLRSSGNTIYF
j_gene: TRBJ1-3
abundance: .
d_gene: .
v_gene: TRBV12-3/TRBV12-4

CDR3nt: TGTGCCAGCAGTTACTCGATGTGGGGTAGCGGGGTCCAAGAGACCCAGTACTTC
CDR3aa: CASSYSMWGSGVQETQYF
j_gene: TRBJ2-5
abundance: .
d_gene: TRBD2
v_gene: TRBV6-5

CDR3nt: TGTGCCAGCGGAAGGCCGGATCAGCCCCAGCATTTT
CDR3aa: CASGRPDQPQHF
j_gene: TRBJ1-5
abundance: .
d_gene: .
v_gene: TRBV12-3/TRBV12-4

CDR3nt: TGCAGCGTGAGAGACCGGGTAGCGAATAATTCACCCCTCCACTTT
CDR3aa: CSVRDRVANNSPLHF
j_gene: TRBJ1-6
abundance: few
d_gene: .
v_gene: TRBV29-1

CDR3nt: TGTGCCAGCAGTCCCTGGACAGGGGACACTGAAGCTTTCTTT
CDR3aa: CASSPWTGDTEAFF
j_gene: TRBJ1-1
abundance: many
d_gene: TRBD1
v_gene: TRBV6-5

CDR3nt: TGCAGTGCTTCGAATTCCGGGACTAGCATCAGGGAGACCCAGTACTTC
CDR3aa: CSASNSGTSIRETQYF
j_gene: TRBJ2-5
abundance: many
d_gene: TRBD2
v_gene: TRBV20-1

CDR3nt: TGTGCCAGCAGTTACTTATGGGGATCTTCTTTGAATGAGCAGTTCTTC
CDR3aa: CASSYLWGSSLNEQFF
j_gene: TRBJ2-1
abundance: .
d_gene: .
v_gene: TRBV6-2/TRBV6-3

CDR3nt: TGTGCCAGCAGTCCAGGCGGGGGGTACGAGCAGTACTTC
CDR3aa: CASSPGGGYEQYF
j_gene: TRBJ2-7
abundance: .
d_gene: TRBD2
v_gene: TRBV27

CDR3nt: TGTGCCAGCAGCCATCCGGGGACAGATACGCAGTATTTT
CDR3aa: CASSHPGTDTQYF
j_gene: TRBJ2-3
abundance: .
d_gene: .
v_gene: TRBV14

CDR3nt: TGTGCCAGCCTTTCCCTCCAACAGGGATATGGTTCACCCCTCCACTTT
CDR3aa: CASLSLQQGYGSPLHF
j_gene: TRBJ1-6
abundance: many
d_gene: .
v_gene: TRBV28

CDR3nt: TGTGCCAGCAGTTTCGAGAGGGGACAGTACGAAGCTTTCTTT
CDR3aa: CASSFERGQYEAFF
j_gene: TRBJ1-1
abundance: .
d_gene: TRBD1
v_gene: TRBV12-3/TRBV12-4

CDR3nt: TGTGCCAGCAGCTTAGGGGGACAGATTAATGAAAAACTGTTTTTT
CDR3aa: CASSLGGQINEKLFF
j_gene: TRBJ1-4
abundance: many
d_gene: TRBD1
v_gene: TRBV7-2

CDR3nt: TGTGCCAGCAGCGCCCCGGCGGCTAGCGGGGGGGTCCGCACAGATACGCAGTATTTT
CDR3aa: CASSAPAASGGVRTDTQYF
j_gene: TRBJ2-3
abundance: many
d_gene: TRBD2
v_gene: TRBV5-4

CDR3nt: TGCGCCAGCAGCCCGGGGGCAGTCTCCTACGAGCGGTACTTC
CDR3aa: CASSPGAVSYERYF
j_gene: TRBJ2-7
abundance: many
d_gene: .
v_gene: TRBV5-1

CDR3nt: TGCGCCAGCAGCCAGGAGGGGACCTTCCATCAATTGCCTGAAGCTTTCTTT
CDR3aa: CASSQEGTFHQLPEAFF
j_gene: TRBJ1-1
abundance: .
d_gene: .
v_gene: TRBV4-1

CDR3nt: TGTGCCACTATAGCGGGGACCACAGATACGCAGTATTTT
CDR3aa: CATIAGTTDTQYF
j_gene: TRBJ2-3
abundance: many
d_gene: TRBD2
v_gene: TRBV5-4

CDR3nt: TGTGCCAGCAGCTTAACCGGGCTCCAAGAGACCCAGTACTTC
CDR3aa: CASSLTGLQETQYF
j_gene: TRBJ2-5
abundance: few
d_gene: .
v_gene: TRBV7-7

CDR3nt: TGCAGTGCTCCTAGAGGCTGGACCCAGAACACCGGGGAGCTGTTTTTT
CDR3aa: CSAPRGWTQNTGELFF
j_gene: TRBJ2-2
abundance: many
d_gene: .
v_gene: TRBV20-1

CDR3nt: TGTGCCAGCAGCTTAGGAAGGGCCCCGGCTGAAGCTTTCTTT
CDR3aa: CASSLGRAPAEAFF
j_gene: TRBJ1-1
abundance: .
d_gene: .
v_gene: TRBV7-2

CDR3nt: TGTGCCAGCACCGAAGGGACTAGCGGGCGCCAAGAGACCCAGTACTTC
CDR3aa: CASTEGTSGRQETQYF
j_gene: TRBJ2-5
abundance: many
d_gene: TRBD2
v_gene: TRBV7-9

CDR3nt: TGTGCCAGCAGCTCCCTAGCGGTTCCCGTGGGCACAGATACGCAGTATTTT
CDR3aa: CASSSLAVPVGTDTQYF
j_gene: TRBJ2-3
abundance: many
d_gene: TRBD2
v_gene: TRBV3-1

CDR3nt: TGTGCCAGCAGCCAGGGCTATAACAGGCTGGGCTATGGCTACACCTTC
CDR3aa: CASSQGYNRLGYGYTF
j_gene: TRBJ1-2
abundance: few
d_gene: .
v_gene: TRBV3-1

CDR3nt: TGTGCCACACTCTCGACAGGGTCCCACGAGCAGTACTTC
CDR3aa: CATLSTGSHEQYF
j_gene: TRBJ2-7
abundance: many
d_gene: TRBD1
v_gene: TRBV10-3

CDR3nt: TGTGCCAGCTCACCACCCGGGACGCTCTACGAGCAGTACTTC
CDR3aa: CASSPPGTLYEQYF
j_gene: TRBJ2-7
abundance: many
d_gene: .
v_gene: TRBV18

CDR3nt: TGCGCCAGCAGCTCGGGGGACAGGGGCGCTTCTGAAGCTTTCTTT
CDR3aa: CASSSGDRGASEAFF
j_gene: TRBJ1-1
abundance: .
d_gene: TRBD1
v_gene: TRBV5-1

CDR3nt: TGTGCCAGCAGCTCTCCGGGCCGGGGGAATGAGCAGTTCTTC
CDR3aa: CASSSPGRGNEQFF
j_gene: TRBJ2-1
abundance: few
d_gene: .
v_gene: TRBV7-9

CDR3nt: TGTGCCAGCAGTGACGTGTTGGGACAGGGGAGTCAGCCCCAGCATTTT
CDR3aa: CASSDVLGQGSQPQHF
j_gene: TRBJ1-5
abundance: few
d_gene: TRBD1
v_gene: TRBV2

CDR3nt: TGTGCCAGCTCACCGAGCAGTCAAGGCTATGGCTACACCTTC
CDR3aa: CASSPSSQGYGYTF
j_gene: TRBJ1-2
abundance: few
d_gene: .
v_gene: TRBV18

CDR3nt: TGTGCCAGCAGCCCCTCTAGGCCGAACACCGGGGAGCTGTTTTTT
CDR3aa: CASSPSRPNTGELFF
j_gene: TRBJ2-2
abundance: .
d_gene: .
v_gene: TRBV7-9

CDR3nt: TGCGCCAGCATCAGAACAGGGGGTCTCCCTGAAGCTTTCTTT
CDR3aa: CASIRTGGLPEAFF
j_gene: TRBJ1-1
abundance: few
d_gene: TRBD1
v_gene: TRBV4-1

CDR3nt: TGCGCCAGCAGCCAAGACAGGGGCGATGGGCCCCAGCATTTT
CDR3aa: CASSQDRGDGPQHF
j_gene: TRBJ1-5
abundance: few
d_gene: .
v_gene: TRBV4-1

CDR3nt: TGTGCCAGCAGCCGCGGCACCCTAATTGAGCAGTACTTC
CDR3aa: CASSRGTLIEQYF
j_gene: TRBJ2-7
abundance: many
d_gene: .
v_gene: TRBV3-1

CDR3nt: TGTGCCAGCAGTCTCGACAGGGGGCGAAGGATGAACACTGAAGCTTTCTTT
CDR3aa: CASSLDRGRRMNTEAFF
j_gene: TRBJ1-1
abundance: many
d_gene: TRBD1
v_gene: TRBV28

CDR3nt: TGTGCCAGCAGTTTATCCGCCGGGAGGGGCACAGATACGCAGTATTTT
CDR3aa: CASSLSAGRGTDTQYF
j_gene: TRBJ2-3
abundance: few
d_gene: TRBD2
v_gene: TRBV12-3/TRBV12-4

CDR3nt: TGCAGCGTTGCTTACAGTCTGAATCAGCCCCAGCATTTT
CDR3aa: CSVAYSLNQPQHF
j_gene: TRBJ1-5
abundance: few
d_gene: .
v_gene: TRBV29-1

CDR3nt: TGTGCCAGTAGTATAGGGGTTAGAGAGACCCAGTACTTC
CDR3aa: CASSIGVRETQYF
j_gene: TRBJ2-5
abundance: .
d_gene: .
v_gene: TRBV19